The rows below give T cell receptor beta chains drawn from one sample of a study of control samples from healthy donors and cancer patients. Generated by immunoSEQ multiplex PCR, the TCRdb table keeps only in-frame clones and is missing some. The data show around 140,000 clones, roughly 90% seen once. The sample comprised blood. These receptors were taken from a woman between 50 and 59 years old in good health. Each CDR3 is given with its conserved first and last residue. Fields, in order: clone size, V gene, J gene, D gene, CDR3 DNA, CDR3 protein. The D gene is left open where the match is weak. Only part of the rows carry a size: once, few, many, or a class if the clone is expanded.

NA,TRBV15,TRBJ2-1,NA,TGTGCCACCAGCAGAGATGTCAGGGGCTACAATGAGCAGTTCTTC,CATSRDVRGYNEQFF
NA,TRBV3-1/TRBV3-2,TRBJ2-7,NA,TGTGCCAGCAGGGACATAGACCGGCGTGGGGAGCAGTACTTC,CASRDIDRRGEQYF
NA,TRBV11-2,TRBJ1-2,NA,TGTGCCAGCAGCTTAGTCCTGAGAGAAAAGGCCTCAGTAAACTATGGCTACACCTTC,CASSLVLREKASVNYGYTF
NA,TRBV24-1,TRBJ2-2,TRBD1,TGTGCCATAAGACCGGGACAGGGGTACACCGGGGAGCTGTTTTTT,CAIRPGQGYTGELFF
NA,TRBV10-2,TRBJ1-1,NA,TGCGCCAGCGGGTGGGAGGATAGAACTGAAGCTTTCTTT,CASGWEDRTEAFF
once,TRBV4-2,TRBJ1-6,NA,TGTGCCAGCAGCCAAGTACAGGGCCAACTAGGTAATTCACCCCTCCACTTT,CASSQVQGQLGNSPLHF
NA,TRBV28,TRBJ1-2,TRBD1,TGTGCCAGCAGTTCTCTAGGACAGGGTTATGGCTACACCTTC,CASSSLGQGYGYTF
NA,TRBV6-5,TRBJ2-1,NA,TGTGCCAGCAGTTACTCTTGGGGAAACAATGAGCAGTTCTTC,CASSYSWGNNEQFF
NA,TRBV4-1,TRBJ1-1,NA,TGCGCCAGCAGCCGGCCTTCAGGAGTGAACACTGAAGCTTTCTTT,CASSRPSGVNTEAFF
NA,TRBV11-2,TRBJ1-4,NA,TGTGCCAGCAGCTTAATGGCACGGGGGCGGCCTAATGAAAAACTGTTTTTT,CASSLMARGRPNEKLFF
few,TRBV18,TRBJ1-4,TRBD1,TGTGCCAGCTCACCGGTAAACAGGGGAGGCGAAAAACTGTTTTTT,CASSPVNRGGEKLFF
NA,TRBV25-1,TRBJ1-2,NA,TGTGCCAGCAGTGAAATTATCGGGGGAGGCGGCTACACCTTC,CASSEIIGGGGYTF
NA,TRBV5-1,TRBJ2-7,NA,TGCGCCAGCAGCTTGGTGTTAGCTGCAGCCGAGCAGTACTTC,CASSLVLAAAEQYF
few,TRBV7-2,TRBJ2-7,NA,TGTGCCAGCAGCAACTGGCGGACCTCCTACGAGCAGTACTTC,CASSNWRTSYEQYF
NA,TRBV7-9,TRBJ2-7,NA,TGTGCCAGCAGCTCGGACGGCTTGGTGCACGAGCAGTACTTC,CASSSDGLVHEQYF